This T cell receptor beta chain derives from a study of blood T cells in healthy people across ages. Combining a sample-barcoded 5' primer with a J-beta primer mix, a second PCR ran for about 6 to 12 cycles. TCRdb reprocessed the 5' RACE reads via MiXCR and lists one record per CDR3 protein. The data show about 830,000 distinct CDR3 sequences, 55% to 65% seen once. This clonotype was seen only once. The CDR3 covers 15 residues. The V end was cut by 6 bases, the J end by 3 bases, with 17 bases between. Looked up from germline, CDR1 is SGHTA and CDR2 is FQGNSA. The source of this sequence is a man aged 25 to 40 in good health. The sample taken for sequencing was blood. The rearrangement uses TRBV7-2 and TRBJ2-5, with a possible D match to TRBD2 (6 bases). The CDR3 sequence is CASRHGGRGEETQYF. The DNA of the CDR3 is TGTGCCAGCAGGCACGGGGGACGGGGAGAAGAGACCCAGTACTTC.